Listed below are T cell receptor beta chains from one sample, sequenced in a study of Graves' ophthalmopathy and Graves' hyperthyroidism. TCRdb reprocessed the multiplex PCR reads via MiXCR and lists one record per CDR3 protein. The profile covers about 740,000 distinct CDR3 sequences, with 35% to 50% appearing a single time and 44% taken by the ten largest. Material for sequencing was peripheral blood. The receptors come from an adult man with Graves' ophthalmopathy. The CDR3 runs from the conserved cysteine through the conserved F or W. A D gene is named only where the DNA matches it firmly. For some rows the clone size is stated as once, few or many, or as a class when expanded; others skip it.

TRBV3-1	.	TRBJ2-7	few	CASSPGIEYEQYF	TGTGCCAGCAGCCCTGGAATCGAGTACGAGCAGTACTTC
TRBV10-3	TRBD1	TRBJ1-6	many	CAISLKGQGSSPLHF	TGTGCCATCAGTCTTAAAGGACAGGGATCATCACCCCTCCACTTT
TRBV19	.	TRBJ2-2	.	CAGSNSRPQTAGELFF	TGTGCCGGTTCAAATTCGCGACCCCAAACCGCCGGGGAGCTGTTTTTT
TRBV29-1	TRBD1	TRBJ1-6	.	CSVGGQGDVNSPLHF	TGCAGCGTTGGCGGACAGGGGGATGTCAATTCACCCCTCCACTTT
TRBV5-5	TRBD1	TRBJ1-6	.	CASSLAKGAMYNSPLHF	TGTGCCAGCAGCTTGGCCAAGGGGGCAATGTATAATTCACCCCTCCACTTT
TRBV6-1	TRBD1	TRBJ1-2	few	CASRLTGVGYTF	TGTGCCAGCAGACTCACAGGGGTAGGCTACACCTTC
TRBV25-1	TRBD1	TRBJ1-6	.	CASSSSGQGDYNSPLHF	TGTGCCAGCAGTTCGTCAGGACAGGGTGATTATAATTCACCCCTCCACTTT
TRBV9	.	TRBJ2-7	.	CASSLKAGDNVEQYF	TGTGCCAGCTCCCTAAAGGCAGGGGACAACGTGGAGCAGTACTTC
TRBV7-2	.	TRBJ2-7	once	CASSQDEAGQYEQYF	TGCGCCAGCAGCCAAGATGAAGCGGGACAGTACGAGCAGTACTTC
TRBV12-3/TRBV12-4	TRBD2	TRBJ2-5	few	CASSPSAGGQETQYF	TGTGCCAGCAGTCCATCGGCGGGGGGACAAGAGACCCAGTACTTC
TRBV20-1	.	TRBJ1-6	few	CSARTSSYNSPLHF	TGCAGTGCTAGAACGAGCTCCTATAATTCACCCCTCCACTTT
TRBV10-3	.	TRBJ1-4	many	CAISEGRQNEKLFF	TGTGCCATCAGTGAAGGGCGACAGAATGAAAAACTGTTTTTT
TRBV9	TRBD2	TRBJ2-5	many	CASSVGGLAVETQYF	TGTGCCAGCAGCGTAGGAGGACTAGCGGTGGAGACCCAGTACTTC
TRBV10-3	.	TRBJ2-7	.	CASSLHSLTYEQYF	TGTGCCAGCAGCCTTCATTCACTCACCTACGAGCAGTACTTC
TRBV29-1	.	TRBJ2-3	.	CSVEGTARSTDTQYF	TGCAGCGTGGAAGGGACTGCCCGGAGCACAGATACGCAGTATTTT
TRBV6-5	.	TRBJ1-6	many	CASRPDRNSPLHF	TGTGCCAGCAGACCCGACAGGAATTCACCCCTCCACTTT
TRBV29-1	.	TRBJ1-1	many	CSVLDSGAEAFF	TGCAGCGTCCTGGACAGTGGCGCTGAAGCTTTCTTT
TRBV14	TRBD1	TRBJ2-7	once	CASSHGQGRLYF	TGTGCCAGCAGCCACGGACAGGGGAGATTGTACTTC
TRBV11-1	.	TRBJ2-6	few	CASSLILGGPGANVLTF	TGTGCCAGCAGCTTGATTCTCGGGGGGCCTGGGGCCAACGTCCTGACTTTC
TRBV4-2	.	TRBJ2-3	.	CASRFPSDTQYF	TGTGCCAGCAGGTTCCCATCGGATACGCAGTATTTT
TRBV20-1	.	TRBJ1-1	.	CSALDGGEAFF	TGCAGTGCTCTGGACGGCGGTGAAGCTTTCTTT
TRBV7-9	.	TRBJ2-3	.	CASSTKGTTDTQYF	TGTGCCAGCAGCACTAAGGGGACTACAGATACGCAGTATTTT
TRBV2	TRBD1	TRBJ1-2	.	CASSETGGDGYTF	TGTGCCAGCAGTGAAACAGGGGGCGATGGCTACACCTTC
TRBV10-3	.	TRBJ1-1	.	CASIWTNTEAFF	TGTGCCAGCATTTGGACGAACACTGAAGCTTTCTTT
TRBV20-1	.	TRBJ2-7	few	CSAQAPPLEQYF	TGCAGTGCTCAAGCGCCCCCTCTCGAGCAGTACTTC
TRBV20-1	TRBD1	TRBJ1-2	once	CSAVPGQGYTF	TGCAGTGCTGTCCCGGGACAGGGCTACACCTTC
TRBV2	.	TRBJ2-7	.	CASSPLAQGINEQYF	TGTGCCAGCTCACCCCTCGCCCAGGGTATCAACGAGCAGTACTTC
TRBV20-1	TRBD1	TRBJ2-7	many	CSAATGTDEQYF	TGCAGTGCCGCGACAGGGACAGACGAGCAGTACTTC
TRBV25-1	.	TRBJ2-6	.	CARRGANVLTF	TGTGCCCGGCGCGGAGCCAACGTCCTGACTTTC
TRBV9	TRBD2	TRBJ2-6	few	CASSVLPTRSGRATPGANVLTF	TGTGCCAGCAGCGTACTCCCAACCCGTAGCGGGAGGGCTACCCCTGGGGCCAACGTCCTGACTTTC
TRBV29-1	.	TRBJ1-2	many	CSDRDYGYTF	TGCAGCGATAGGGACTATGGCTACACCTTC
TRBV19	.	TRBJ2-7	.	CASSIVGGVTYEQYF	TGTGCCAGTAGTATAGTGGGGGGAGTTACCTACGAGCAGTACTTC
TRBV7-2	TRBD1	TRBJ1-2	.	CASSHTKGPQGNGYTF	TGTGCCAGCAGCCACACTAAAGGCCCACAGGGGAACGGCTACACCTTC
TRBV20-1	TRBD2	TRBJ2-2	.	CSAQSGGYTGELFF	TGCAGTGCGCAGAGCGGGGGGTACACCGGGGAGCTGTTTTTT
TRBV2	.	TRBJ1-5	many	CASSPGPFNQPQHF	TGTGCCAGCAGTCCGGGACCCTTCAATCAGCCCCAGCATTTT
TRBV10-3	.	TRBJ1-1	few	CASSYEELNTEAFF	TGTGCCAGCAGTTACGAGGAGTTGAACACTGAAGCTTTCTTT
TRBV20-1	.	TRBJ2-5	.	CSARRDRQETQYF	TGCAGTGCTAGACGGGACCGGCAAGAGACCCAGTACTTC
TRBV7-8	TRBD1	TRBJ2-7	few	CASSSWTGNSYEQYF	TGTGCCAGCAGCTCATGGACAGGGAACTCCTACGAGCAGTACTTC
TRBV25-1	TRBD2	TRBJ2-2	once	CARVGRGRAATITGELFF	TGTGCTAGAGTGGGTCGAGGGAGGGCCGCGACGATCACCGGGGAGCTGTTTTTT
TRBV12-3/TRBV12-4	.	TRBJ2-6	many	CASSPGHTGANVLTF	TGTGCCAGCAGCCCCGGACACACTGGGGCCAACGTCCTGACTTTC
TRBV7-2	.	TRBJ2-5	once	CASSPTPGIIQETQYF	TGTGCCAGCAGTCCGACTCCCGGGATTATACAAGAGACCCAGTACTTC
TRBV10-3	.	TRBJ1-1	many	CAISPTQNTEAFF	TGTGCCATCAGTCCGACGCAAAACACTGAAGCTTTCTTT
TRBV10-3	TRBD1	TRBJ1-6	.	CAISGYPTGTGYGSPLHF	TGTGCCATCAGTGGCTACCCGACGGGGACAGGGTATGGCTCACCCCTCCACTTT
TRBV29-1	.	TRBJ1-2	once	CSVDQEGYGYTF	TGCAGCGTGGACCAAGAGGGGTATGGCTACACCTTC
TRBV10-3	TRBD1	TRBJ1-2	few	CASSVTGEYGYTF	TGTGCCAGCAGTGTTACAGGGGAATATGGCTACACCTTC
TRBV25-1	.	TRBJ2-7	.	CASVELTAYEQYF	TGTGCCAGCGTTGAATTGACAGCCTACGAGCAGTACTTC
TRBV5-8	TRBD1	TRBJ2-7	.	CASSQGDRAYEQYF	TGCGCCAGCAGCCAGGGGGACCGCGCCTACGAGCAGTACTTC
TRBV3-1	.	TRBJ1-1	many	CASSQDRWTEAFF	TGTGCCAGCAGCCAAGACAGGTGGACTGAAGCTTTCTTT
TRBV6-6	.	TRBJ2-5	many	CASSYPGSSETQYF	TGTGCCAGCAGTTACCCGGGGTCATCAGAGACCCAGTACTTC
TRBV29-1	.	TRBJ1-1	many	CSVEAGWGGTEAFF	TGCAGCGTTGAAGCAGGGTGGGGAGGGACTGAAGCTTTCTTT
TRBV10-3	.	TRBJ2-2	.	CASRAFLGGAAREFF	TGTGCCAGCAGGGCTTTCTTGGGGGGGGCCGCGAGGGAGTTTTTT
TRBV29-1	TRBD1	TRBJ2-7	.	CSVEGQQGSYEQYF	TGCAGCGTTGAGGGACAACAGGGGTCTTACGAGCAGTACTTC